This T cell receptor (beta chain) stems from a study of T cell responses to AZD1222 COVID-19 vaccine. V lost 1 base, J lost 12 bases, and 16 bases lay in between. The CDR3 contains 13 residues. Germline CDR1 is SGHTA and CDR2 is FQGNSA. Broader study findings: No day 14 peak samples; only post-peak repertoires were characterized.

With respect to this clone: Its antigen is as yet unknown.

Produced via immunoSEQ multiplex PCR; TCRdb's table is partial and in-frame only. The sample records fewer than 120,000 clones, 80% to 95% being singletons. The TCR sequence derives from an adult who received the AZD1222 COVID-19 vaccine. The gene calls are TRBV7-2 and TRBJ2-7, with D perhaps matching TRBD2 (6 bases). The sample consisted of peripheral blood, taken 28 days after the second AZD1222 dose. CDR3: CASSLDNGGSRYF. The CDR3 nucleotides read TGTGCCAGCAGCTTAGATAACGGGGGTAGTCGGTACTTC.